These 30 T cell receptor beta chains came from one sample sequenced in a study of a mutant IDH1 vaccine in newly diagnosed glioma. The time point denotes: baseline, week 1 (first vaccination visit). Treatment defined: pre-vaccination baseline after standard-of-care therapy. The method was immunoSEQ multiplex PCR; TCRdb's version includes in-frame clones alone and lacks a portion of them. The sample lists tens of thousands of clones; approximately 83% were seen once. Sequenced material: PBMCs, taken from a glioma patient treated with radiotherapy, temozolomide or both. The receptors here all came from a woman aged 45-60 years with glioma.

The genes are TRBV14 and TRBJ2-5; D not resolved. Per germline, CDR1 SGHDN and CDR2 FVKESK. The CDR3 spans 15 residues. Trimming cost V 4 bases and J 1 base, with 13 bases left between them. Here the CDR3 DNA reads TGTGCCAGCAGCCTCGACCTTCCCCGCCAAGAGACCCAGTACTTC. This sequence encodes CASSLDLPRQETQYF.

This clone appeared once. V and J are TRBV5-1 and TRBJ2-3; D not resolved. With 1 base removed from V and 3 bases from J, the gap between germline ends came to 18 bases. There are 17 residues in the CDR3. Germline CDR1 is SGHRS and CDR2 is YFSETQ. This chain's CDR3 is CASSLSPEPSATDTQYF. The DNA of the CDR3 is TGCGCCAGCAGCTTGTCCCCCGAACCATCAGCGACAGATACGCAGTATTTT.

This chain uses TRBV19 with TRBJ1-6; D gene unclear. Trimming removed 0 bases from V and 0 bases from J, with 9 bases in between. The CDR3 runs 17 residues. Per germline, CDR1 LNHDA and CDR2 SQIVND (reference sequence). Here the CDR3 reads CASSIEGLSSYNSPLHF. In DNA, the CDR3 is TGTGCCAGTAGTATAGAAGGTTTGAGCTCCTATAATTCACCCCTCCACTTT.

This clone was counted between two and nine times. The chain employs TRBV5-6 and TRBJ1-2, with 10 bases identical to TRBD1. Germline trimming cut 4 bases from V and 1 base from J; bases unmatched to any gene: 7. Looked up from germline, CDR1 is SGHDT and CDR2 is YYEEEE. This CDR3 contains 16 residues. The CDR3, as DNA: TGTGCCAGCAGCCGAGACAGGGGGCGATATAACTATGGCTACACCTTC. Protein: CASSRDRGRYNYGYTF.

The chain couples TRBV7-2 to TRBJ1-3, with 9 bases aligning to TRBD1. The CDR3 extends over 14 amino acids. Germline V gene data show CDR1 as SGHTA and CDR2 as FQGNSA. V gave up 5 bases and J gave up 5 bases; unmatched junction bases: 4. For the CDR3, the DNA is TGTGCCAGCAGCACGGGGACAGGGAGAAACACCATATATTTT. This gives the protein CASSTGTGRNTIYF. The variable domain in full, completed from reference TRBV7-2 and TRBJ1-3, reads GAGVSQSPSNKVTEKGKDVELRCDPISGHTALYWYRQSLGQGLEFLIYFQGNSAPDKSGLPSDRFSAERTGGSVSTLTIQRTQQEDSAVYLCASSTGTGRNTIYFGEGSWLTVV.

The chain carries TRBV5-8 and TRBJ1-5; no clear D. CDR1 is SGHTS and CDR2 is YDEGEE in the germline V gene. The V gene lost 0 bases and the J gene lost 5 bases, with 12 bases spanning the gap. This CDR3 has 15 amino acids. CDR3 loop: CASSLDSRGYQPQHF. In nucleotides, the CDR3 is TGTGCCAGCAGCTTGGATTCGCGGGGATATCAGCCCCAGCATTTT.

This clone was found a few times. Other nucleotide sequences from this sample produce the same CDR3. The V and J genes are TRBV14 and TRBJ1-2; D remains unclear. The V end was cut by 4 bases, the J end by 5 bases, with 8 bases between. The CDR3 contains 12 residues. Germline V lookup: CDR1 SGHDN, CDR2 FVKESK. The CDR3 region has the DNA TGTGCCAGCAGCCCCTCCTCGTATGGCTACACCTTC. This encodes CASSPSSYGYTF.

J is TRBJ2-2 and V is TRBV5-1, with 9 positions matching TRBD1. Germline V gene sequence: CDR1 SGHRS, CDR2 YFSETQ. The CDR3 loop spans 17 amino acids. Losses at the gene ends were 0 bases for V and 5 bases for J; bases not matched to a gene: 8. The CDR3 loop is CASSLVPRTGATGELFF. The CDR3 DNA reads TGCGCCAGCAGCTTGGTTCCCCGGACAGGGGCAACCGGGGAGCTGTTTTTT. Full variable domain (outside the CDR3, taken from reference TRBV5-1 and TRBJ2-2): KAGVTQTPRYLIKTRGQQVTLSCSPISGHRSVSWYQQTPGQGLQFLFEYFSETQRNKGNFPGRFSGRQFSNSRSEMNVSTLELGDSALYLCASSLVPRTGATGELFFGEGSRLTVL.

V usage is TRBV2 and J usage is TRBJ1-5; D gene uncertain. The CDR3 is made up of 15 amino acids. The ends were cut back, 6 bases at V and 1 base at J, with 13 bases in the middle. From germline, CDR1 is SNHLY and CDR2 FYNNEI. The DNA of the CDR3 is TGTGCCAGCAGGCCCCGGGTGGGGAGCAATCAGCCCCAGCATTTT. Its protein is CASRPRVGSNQPQHF. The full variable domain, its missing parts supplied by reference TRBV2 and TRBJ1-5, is EPEVTQTPSHQVTQMGQEVILRCVPISNHLYFYWYRQILGQKVEFLVSFYNNEISEKSEIFDDQFSVERPDGSNFTLKIRSTKLEDSAMYFCASRPRVGSNQPQHFGDGTRLSIL.

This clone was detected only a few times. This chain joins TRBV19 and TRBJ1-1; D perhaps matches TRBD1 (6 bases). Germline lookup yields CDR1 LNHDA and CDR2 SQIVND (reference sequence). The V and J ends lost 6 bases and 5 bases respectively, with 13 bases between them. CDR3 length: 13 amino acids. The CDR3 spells CASSQGYRTEAFF. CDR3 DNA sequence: TGTGCCAGTAGCCAGGGGTACCGAACTGAAGCTTTCTTT.

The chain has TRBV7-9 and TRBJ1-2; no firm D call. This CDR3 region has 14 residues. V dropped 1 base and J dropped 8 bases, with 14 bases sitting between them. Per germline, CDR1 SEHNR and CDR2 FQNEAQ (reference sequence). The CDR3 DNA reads TGTGCCAGCAGCTTAGAGGTAGGGCTGGGAGGCTACACCTTC. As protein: CASSLEVGLGGYTF.

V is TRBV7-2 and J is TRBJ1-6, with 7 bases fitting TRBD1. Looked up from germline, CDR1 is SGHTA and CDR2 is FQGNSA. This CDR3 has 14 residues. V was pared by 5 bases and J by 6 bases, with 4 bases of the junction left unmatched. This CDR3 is CASSPGTANSPLHF. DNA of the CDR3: TGTGCCAGCAGCCCTGGGACAGCTAATTCACCCCTCCACTTT.

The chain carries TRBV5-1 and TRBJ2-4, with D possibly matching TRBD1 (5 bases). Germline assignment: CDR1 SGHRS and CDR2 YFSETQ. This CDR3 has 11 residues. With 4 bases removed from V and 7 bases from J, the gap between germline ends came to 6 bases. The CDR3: CASSQGNIQYF. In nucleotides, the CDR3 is TGCGCCAGCAGCCAGGGTAACATTCAGTACTTC.

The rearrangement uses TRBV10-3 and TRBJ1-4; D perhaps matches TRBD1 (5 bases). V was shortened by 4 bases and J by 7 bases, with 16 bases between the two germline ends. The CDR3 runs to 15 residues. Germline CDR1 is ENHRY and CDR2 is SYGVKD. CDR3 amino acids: CAISGQSGTGEKLFF. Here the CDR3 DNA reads TGTGCCATCAGTGGCCAATCGGGGACCGGTGAAAAACTGTTTTTT.

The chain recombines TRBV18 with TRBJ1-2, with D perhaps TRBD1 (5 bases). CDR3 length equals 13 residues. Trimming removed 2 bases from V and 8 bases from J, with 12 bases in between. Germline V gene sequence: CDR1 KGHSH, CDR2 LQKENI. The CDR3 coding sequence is TGTGCCAGCTCACCAGAGCAGGGTGAGGGCTACACCTTC. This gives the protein CASSPEQGEGYTF. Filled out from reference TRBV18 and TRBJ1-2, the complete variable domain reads NAGVMQNPRHLVRRRGQEARLRCSPMKGHSHVYWYRQLPEEGLKFMVYLQKENIIDESGMPKERFSAEFPKEGPSILRIQQVVRGDSAAYFCASSPEQGEGYTFGSGTRLTVV.

The CDR3 loop reads CATSRDLRIGTEAFF. In nucleotides, the CDR3 is TGTGCCACCAGCAGAGATCTGAGGATAGGGACTGAAGCTTTCTTT. The chain combines TRBV15 with TRBJ1-1; no reliable D call. The V and J ends lost 0 bases and 5 bases respectively, with 13 bases between them. CDR3 length: 15 residues. Germline V gene sequence: CDR1 LNHNV, CDR2 YYDKDF (reference sequence).

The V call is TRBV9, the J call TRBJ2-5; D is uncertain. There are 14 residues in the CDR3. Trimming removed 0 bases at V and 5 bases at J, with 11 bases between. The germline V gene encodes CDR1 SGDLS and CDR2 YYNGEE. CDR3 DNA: TGTGCCAGCAGCGTAGGCCCATTGCGGGAGACCCAGTACTTC. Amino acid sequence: CASSVGPLRETQYF.

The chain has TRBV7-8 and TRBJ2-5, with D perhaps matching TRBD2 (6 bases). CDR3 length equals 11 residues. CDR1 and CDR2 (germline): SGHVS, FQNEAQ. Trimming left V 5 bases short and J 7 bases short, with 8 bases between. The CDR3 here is CASSEEGTQYF. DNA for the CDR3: TGTGCCAGCAGCGAGGAGGGGACCCAGTACTTC.

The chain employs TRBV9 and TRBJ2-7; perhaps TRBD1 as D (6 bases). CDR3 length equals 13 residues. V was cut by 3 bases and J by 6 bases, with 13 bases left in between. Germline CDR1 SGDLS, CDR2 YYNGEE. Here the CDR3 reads CASSARNRVEQYF. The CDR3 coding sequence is TGTGCCAGCAGCGCCCGTAACAGGGTCGAGCAGTACTTC.

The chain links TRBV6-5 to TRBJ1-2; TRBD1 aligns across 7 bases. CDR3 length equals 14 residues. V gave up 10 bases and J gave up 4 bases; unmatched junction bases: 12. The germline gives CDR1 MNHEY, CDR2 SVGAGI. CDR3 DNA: TGTGCCACCGGGAGAGGGACAGAAGGCTATGGCTACACCTTC. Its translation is CATGRGTEGYGYTF.

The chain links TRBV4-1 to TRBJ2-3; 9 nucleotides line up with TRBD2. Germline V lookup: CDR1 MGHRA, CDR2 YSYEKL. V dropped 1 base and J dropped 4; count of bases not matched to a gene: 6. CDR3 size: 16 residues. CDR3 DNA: TGCGCCAGCAGCCAAGGTGTGCGGGGGGGTCCAGATACGCAGTATTTT. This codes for CASSQGVRGGPDTQYF.

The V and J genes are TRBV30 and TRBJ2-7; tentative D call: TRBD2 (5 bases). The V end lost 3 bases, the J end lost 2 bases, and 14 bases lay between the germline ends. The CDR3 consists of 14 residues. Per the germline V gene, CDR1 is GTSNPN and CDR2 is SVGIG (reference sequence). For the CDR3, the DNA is TGTGCCTGGAGAGGGAGTGGGTACACCTACGAGCAGTACTTC. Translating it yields CAWRGSGYTYEQYF.

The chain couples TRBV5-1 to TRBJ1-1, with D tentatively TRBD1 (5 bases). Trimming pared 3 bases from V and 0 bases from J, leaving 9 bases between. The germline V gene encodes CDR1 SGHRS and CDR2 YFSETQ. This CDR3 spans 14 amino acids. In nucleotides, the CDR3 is TGCGCCAGCAGCTCGGGACTTGTGAACACTGAAGCTTTCTTT. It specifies CASSSGLVNTEAFF.

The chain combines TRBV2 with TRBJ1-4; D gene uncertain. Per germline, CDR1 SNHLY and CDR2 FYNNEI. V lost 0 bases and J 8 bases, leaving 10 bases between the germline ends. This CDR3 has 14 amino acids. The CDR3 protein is CASSEALRGEKLFF. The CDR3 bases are TGTGCCAGCAGTGAAGCGCTTCGCGGGGAAAAACTGTTTTTT.

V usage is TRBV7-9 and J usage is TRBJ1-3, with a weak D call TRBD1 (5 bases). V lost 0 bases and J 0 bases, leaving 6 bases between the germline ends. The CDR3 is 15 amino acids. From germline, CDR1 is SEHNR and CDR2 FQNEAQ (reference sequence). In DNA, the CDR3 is TGTGCCAGCAGCTTAGCAGGGGCCTCTGGAAACACCATATATTTT. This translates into CASSLAGASGNTIYF.

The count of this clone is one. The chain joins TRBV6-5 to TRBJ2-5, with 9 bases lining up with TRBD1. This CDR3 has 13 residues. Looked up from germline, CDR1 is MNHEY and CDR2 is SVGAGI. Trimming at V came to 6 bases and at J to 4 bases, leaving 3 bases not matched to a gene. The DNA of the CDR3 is TGTGCCAGCAGCTACAGGGGGCTAGAGACCCAGTACTTC. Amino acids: CASSYRGLETQYF.

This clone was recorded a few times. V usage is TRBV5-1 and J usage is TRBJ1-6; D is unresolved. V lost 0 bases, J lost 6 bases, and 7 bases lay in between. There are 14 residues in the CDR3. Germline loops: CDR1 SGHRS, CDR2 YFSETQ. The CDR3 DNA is TGCGCCAGCAGCTTGGTAGCAGGTAATTCACCCCTCCACTTT. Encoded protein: CASSLVAGNSPLHF.

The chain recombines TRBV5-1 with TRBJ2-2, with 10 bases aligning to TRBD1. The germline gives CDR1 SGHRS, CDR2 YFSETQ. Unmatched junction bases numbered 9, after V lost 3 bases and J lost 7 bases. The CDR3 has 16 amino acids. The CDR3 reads CASSSTGTGVDGELFF. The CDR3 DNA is TGCGCCAGCAGCTCGACCGGGACAGGGGTTGACGGGGAGCTGTTTTTT. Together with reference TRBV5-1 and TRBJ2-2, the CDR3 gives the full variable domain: KAGVTQTPRYLIKTRGQQVTLSCSPISGHRSVSWYQQTPGQGLQFLFEYFSETQRNKGNFPGRFSGRQFSNSRSEMNVSTLELGDSALYLCASSSTGTGVDGELFFGEGSRLTVL.

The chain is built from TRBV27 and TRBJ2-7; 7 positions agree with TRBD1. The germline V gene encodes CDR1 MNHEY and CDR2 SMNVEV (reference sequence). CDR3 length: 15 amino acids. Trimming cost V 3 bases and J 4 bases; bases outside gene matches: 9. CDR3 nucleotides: TGTGCCAGCAGTTTGCGACAGGGAGAACTTTACGAGCAGTACTTC. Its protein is CASSLRQGELYEQYF.

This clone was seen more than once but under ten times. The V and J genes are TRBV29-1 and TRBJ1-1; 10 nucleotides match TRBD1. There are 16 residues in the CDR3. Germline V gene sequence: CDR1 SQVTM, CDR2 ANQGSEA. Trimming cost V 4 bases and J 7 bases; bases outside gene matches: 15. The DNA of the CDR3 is TGCAGCGTTGTCCCTGATATCGGGACAGGGGTCCGTGAAGCTTTCTTT. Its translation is CSVVPDIGTGVREAFF.